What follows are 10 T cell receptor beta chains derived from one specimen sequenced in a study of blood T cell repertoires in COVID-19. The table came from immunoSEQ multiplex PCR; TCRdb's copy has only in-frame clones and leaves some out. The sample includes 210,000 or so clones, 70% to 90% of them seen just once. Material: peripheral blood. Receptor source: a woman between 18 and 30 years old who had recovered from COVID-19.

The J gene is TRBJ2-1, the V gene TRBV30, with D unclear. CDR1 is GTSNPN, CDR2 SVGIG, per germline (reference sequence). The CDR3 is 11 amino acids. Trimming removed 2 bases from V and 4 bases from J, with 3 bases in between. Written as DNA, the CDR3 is TGTGCCTGGAGTCTGTACAATGAGCAGTTCTTC. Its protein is CAWSLYNEQFF.

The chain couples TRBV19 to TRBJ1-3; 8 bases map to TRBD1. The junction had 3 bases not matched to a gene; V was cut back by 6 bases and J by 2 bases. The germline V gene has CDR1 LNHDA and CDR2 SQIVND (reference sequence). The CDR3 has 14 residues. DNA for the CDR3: TGTGCCAGTAGACCGGACAGGGCTGGAAACACCATATATTTT. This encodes CASRPDRAGNTIYF.

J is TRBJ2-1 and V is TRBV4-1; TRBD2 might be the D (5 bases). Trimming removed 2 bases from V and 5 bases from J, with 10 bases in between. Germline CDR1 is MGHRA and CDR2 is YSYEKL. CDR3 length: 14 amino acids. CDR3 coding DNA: TGCGCCAGCAGCCAAATACTAGGGCACAATGAGCAGTTCTTC. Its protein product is CASSQILGHNEQFF.

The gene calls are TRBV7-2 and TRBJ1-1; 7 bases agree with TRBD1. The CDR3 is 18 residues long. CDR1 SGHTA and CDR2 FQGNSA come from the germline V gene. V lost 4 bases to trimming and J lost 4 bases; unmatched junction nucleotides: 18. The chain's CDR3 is CASSSPLLTYRGSTEAFF. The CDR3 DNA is TGTGCCAGCAGCTCCCCGTTACTTACTTACAGGGGTTCCACTGAAGCTTTCTTT.

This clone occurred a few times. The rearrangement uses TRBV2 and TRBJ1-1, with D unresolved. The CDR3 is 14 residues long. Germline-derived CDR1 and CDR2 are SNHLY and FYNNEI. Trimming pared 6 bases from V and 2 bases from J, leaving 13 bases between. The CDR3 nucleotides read TGTGCCAGCAGGAAGTACAGACCTAACACTGAAGCTTTCTTT. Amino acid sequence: CASRKYRPNTEAFF.

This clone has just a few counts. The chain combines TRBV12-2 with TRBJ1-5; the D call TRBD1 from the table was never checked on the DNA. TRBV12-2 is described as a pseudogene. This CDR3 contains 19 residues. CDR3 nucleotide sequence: TGTGCAAGTCGCATTACGAGAGGGGGCCCCCGTTTGGGCAATCAGCCCCAGCATTTT. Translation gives CASRITRGGPRLGNQPQHF.

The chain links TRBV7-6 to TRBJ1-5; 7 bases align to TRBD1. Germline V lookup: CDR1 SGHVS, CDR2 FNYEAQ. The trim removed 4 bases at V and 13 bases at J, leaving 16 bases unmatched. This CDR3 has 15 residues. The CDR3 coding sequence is TGTGCCAGCAGCTCCGCAGGGAGAGCTAAGACAGGGCAGCATTTT. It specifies CASSSAGRAKTGQHF.

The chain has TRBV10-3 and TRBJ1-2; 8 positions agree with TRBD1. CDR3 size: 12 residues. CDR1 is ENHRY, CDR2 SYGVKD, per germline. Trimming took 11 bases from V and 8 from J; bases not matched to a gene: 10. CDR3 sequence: CAVATGGEGYTF. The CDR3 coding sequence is TGTGCCGTTGCTACAGGGGGTGAAGGCTACACCTTC.

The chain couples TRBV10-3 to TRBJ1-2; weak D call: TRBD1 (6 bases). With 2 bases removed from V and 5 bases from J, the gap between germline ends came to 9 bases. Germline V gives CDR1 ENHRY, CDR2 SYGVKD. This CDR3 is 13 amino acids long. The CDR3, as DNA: TGTGCCATCAGTGAGAGGGACATTTATGGCTACACCTTC. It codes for CAISERDIYGYTF.

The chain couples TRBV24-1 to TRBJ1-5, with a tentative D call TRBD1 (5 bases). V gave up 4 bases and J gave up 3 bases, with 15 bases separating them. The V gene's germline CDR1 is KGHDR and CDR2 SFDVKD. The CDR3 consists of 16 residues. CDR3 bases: TGTGCCACCAGTGACGGGGGAACCGGTTACAATCAGCCCCAGCATTTT. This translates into CATSDGGTGYNQPQHF.